The entry below describes one T cell receptor (beta chain). This clone came up a few times. Its antigen has not been determined. No per-base quality is available; no much larger clone lies one base away. The CDR1 and CDR2 encoded by the germline V gene are MNHNS and SASEGT. From cysteine to phenylalanine, the CDR3 is 14 amino acids long. CDR3 DNA only is kept here, 42 bases in frame from base 1. Trimming leaves V shorter by 6 bases and J shorter by 4 bases, with the junction holding 8 bases beyond the gene matches. None of the patients had been given any treatment before thyroid surgery. The study retrospectively analysed patient clinical samples collected from about 2012 to 2019 using T-cell receptor beta sequencing. The sample comes from a study of metastatic and nonmetastatic thyroid tumors (dated by TCRdb to the early 2020s). Study-level background: For patients with malignant and with benign thyroid disease, the researchers compared repertoires between peripheral blood samples and tumor or nodule tissue samples. Findings and caveats that apply to the study as a whole: In both blood and tumor samples, malignant tumors were reported to have significantly higher TCR beta diversity than benign nodules.

The library was built by means of PCR. The sequencer was an Illumina HiSeq 4000. High-throughput sequencing was used to profile the CDR3 region of the TCR beta-chain in every patient. Regarding the original processing steps: A classifier to discriminate distant-metastatic papillary thyroid cancer patients was built from CDR3 differences across clinicopathological groups. The Shannon index was used to measure repertoire diversity, and the Morisita-Horn index was used to measure how similar tumor and blood repertoires were. TCRdb handled the public reads itself, with Q25 trimming in fastp and clone calling in MiXCR, and kept productive beta chains. TCRdb, not the authors, supplied the V and J calls. The sample table records 84,000 or so clones; less than 10% of these occur just once. 8.8% of the sample lies in the top ten.

Sequenced input: blood. The clonotype originates from a female donor with papillary thyroid cancer or a benign thyroid nodule (not recorded which). Some clones in this sample may be carry-over from other donors' samples. The chain is made from TRBV6-1 and TRBJ1-2, with 7 central nucleotides matching TRBD1. The sequenced DNA: TGTGCCAGCAGCGCACAGGGGTCCGGCTATGGCTACACCTTC. Its amino acids are CASSAQGSGYGYTF.